This T cell receptor beta chain was profiled in a study of early T cells in non-severe SARS-CoV-2 infection. Study background: Chains stayed unpaired after sequencing of bulk RNA from unsorted whole blood. Study-level results: VDJdb-based annotation leaned toward anti-spike CD8 responses and missed private and CD4 specificities.

For this clonotype: Its antigen is undetermined.

Individual cDNA molecules each received unique molecular identifiers attached to them. TCRdb reanalysed the 5' RACE reads using MiXCR and keeps one entry per CDR3 protein. The repertoire holds around 80,000 distinct CDR3 sequences, with about 12% as singletons. The CDR3 loop spans 17 amino acids. CDR1 is SGHVS and CDR2 is FNYEAQ in the germline V gene. V was clipped by 0 bases and J by 4 bases, with 18 bases between them. This TCR was recovered from an adult who was a healthcare worker with PCR-confirmed SARS-CoV-2 infection or an uninfected control (not recorded which). This chain joins TRBV7-6 and TRBJ1-1; D may be TRBD1 (6 bases). The sample consisted of whole blood. This chain's CDR3 is CASSLAGPRGGFTEAFF. The CDR3 coding sequence is TGTGCCAGCAGCTTAGCGGGGCCCAGGGGAGGTTTCACTGAAGCTTTCTTT. Variable domain in full (rest from reference TRBV7-6 and TRBJ1-1): GAGVSQSPRYKVTKRGQDVALRCDPISGHVSLYWYRQALGQGPEFLTYFNYEAQQDKSGLPNDRFSAERPEGSISTLTIQRTEQRDSAMYRCASSLAGPRGGFTEAFFGQGTRLTVV.